This record looks at one T cell receptor (beta chain) sequence and its context. There is no known antigen for this receptor. No much larger clone is present one base from it, and per-base qualities are unavailable. The method was the immunoSEQ multiplex PCR assay. The table was pulled from immuneACCESS by TCRdb, which kept in-frame rearrangements only. Such tables lose some clones; where checked, under half of the loss comes from unresolved V genes, and the rest has no known cause. In all, the sample holds 720,000 or so clones, and 70% to 90% of those were seen once. The ten largest make up over 0.008% of the sample. This record belongs to a study of shared T cell receptors in the human thymus (dated by TCRdb to the early 2020s). General notes on the study: The study examined how the human thymus generates shared, self-reactive T-cell receptor alpha chains.

Trimming leaves V shorter by 8 bases and J shorter by 1 base, with the junction holding 11 bases beyond the gene matches. CDR1 and CDR2 are read off the germline V gene as SGHRS and YFSETQ. From the cysteine up to the phenylalanine, the CDR3 has a length of 15 residues. The retained sequence is limited to the CDR3, 45 bases, with the frame set at the first base. Another study also made use of these data, one on human thymus T cells. As the second study states: In Finland, the donors were immunologically healthy infants who were having open corrective cardiac surgery for congenital heart defects. The thymus tissue came from surgical resects taken out during corrective cardiac surgery. Biased V and J gene segment usage appeared to be present in both thymic and peripheral blood repertoires. The related research found that thymic TCR repertoires overlapped highly between unrelated individuals. The study characterized TCR alpha and beta repertoires from eight infant thymus samples and a few related peripheral blood samples. Donor ages ranging from about 6 to 244 days were recorded, and a handful of male and a couple of female infants were included in the cohort. After being mechanically released from the tissue, thymocytes were kept at -70 degrees C in pellets of roughly 10-33 million cells. Genomic DNA was extracted from frozen cell pellets with a QIAsymphony instrument. TCRB and TCRAD loci were amplified from a standardized quantity of quality-controlled genomic DNA using the immunoSEQ multiplex PCR assay. The V(D)J region was spanned by amplicons of a length sufficient to cover the CDR3 and to identify V and J genes. Amplicon sequencing was performed on an Illumina platform through the commercial immunoSEQ service. Primer bias and sequencing errors were corrected using previously described methods, and TCRAD and TCRB definitions followed the IMGT database. immunoSEQ Analyzer 3.0 and VDJTools were used for repertoire analysis, which covered basic statistics, V/J segment usage, diversity estimates, rarefaction and pairwise overlap. Diversity was estimated with Chao1, ChaoE, Efron-Thisted, Shannon and inverse Simpson indices, and also on datasets down-sampled to the smallest sample. For repertoire overlap, CDR3 nucleotide sequence, V gene and J gene had to match strictly, and clustering was done by Jaccard-based multidimensional scaling. On average, thymus samples yielded about 810,000 unique TCRB clonotypes, whereas blood samples yielded approximately 84,000.

The sample taken for sequencing was thymocytes. This chain joins TRBV5-1 to TRBJ2-5, with 7 bases matching TRBD2. This clonotype originated in a girl under two years old with a congenital heart defect. Donor details come from another sample of the same person, matched by shared clones. The DNA reads TGCGCCAGTACCCTAGCGGAGCCATTCCAAGAGACCCAGTACTTC. Translation gives CASTLAEPFQETQYF.